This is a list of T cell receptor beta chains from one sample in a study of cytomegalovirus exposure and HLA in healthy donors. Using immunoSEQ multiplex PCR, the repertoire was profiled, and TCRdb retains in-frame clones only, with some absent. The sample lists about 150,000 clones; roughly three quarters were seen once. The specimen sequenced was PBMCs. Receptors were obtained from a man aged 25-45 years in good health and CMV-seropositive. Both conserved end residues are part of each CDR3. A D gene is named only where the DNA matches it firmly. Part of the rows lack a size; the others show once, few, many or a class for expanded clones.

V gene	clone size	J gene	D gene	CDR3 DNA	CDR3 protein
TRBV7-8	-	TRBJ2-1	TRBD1	TGTGCCAGCAGCTTAGAGGGACAGGTGAGATACAATGAGCAGTTCTTC	CASSLEGQVRYNEQFF
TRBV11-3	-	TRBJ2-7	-	TGTGCCAGCAGCTTAGGTGGCAGTTCCTACGAGCAGTACTTC	CASSLGGSSYEQYF
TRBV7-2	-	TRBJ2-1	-	TGTGCCAGCAGCCCCGCAGGCCAGCAGTTCTTC	CASSPAGQQFF
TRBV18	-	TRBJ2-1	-	TGTGCCAGCTCAAAGCGGCCCGACAATGAGCAGTTCTTC	CASSKRPDNEQFF
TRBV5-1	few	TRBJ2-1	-	TGCGCCAGCAGCCCGGATGGCAGGGGTTACGATGAGCAGTTCTTC	CASSPDGRGYDEQFF
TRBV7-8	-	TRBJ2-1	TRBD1	TGTGCCAGCAGCCTGAGAGACAGGGTACATGAGCAGTTCTTC	CASSLRDRVHEQFF
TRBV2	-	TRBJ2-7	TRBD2	TGTGCCACCAAGAGTACGGGGGGCTCCTACGAGCAGTACTTC	CATKSTGGSYEQYF
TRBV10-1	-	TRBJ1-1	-	TGCGCCAGCACCTTCGGACATGACACTGAAGCTTTCTTT	CASTFGHDTEAFF
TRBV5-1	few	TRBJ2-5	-	TGCGCCAGCAGCTTGTCCCTACCGTACCAAGAGACCCAGTACTTC	CASSLSLPYQETQYF
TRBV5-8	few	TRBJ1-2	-	TGTGCCAGCAGCCCCGGACAGCCTCGAGGGGGCTACACCTTC	CASSPGQPRGGYTF
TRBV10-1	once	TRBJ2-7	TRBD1	TGCGCCAGCAGTGCTGGGCAGGGGGCTTACGAGCAGTACTTC	CASSAGQGAYEQYF
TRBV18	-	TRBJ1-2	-	TGTGCCAGCTCACCACCCGACAGACATGGCTACACCTTC	CASSPPDRHGYTF
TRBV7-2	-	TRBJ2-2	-	TGTGCCAGCAGCTTGTCGATAGCGGTGGACGGGGAGCTGTTTTTT	CASSLSIAVDGELFF
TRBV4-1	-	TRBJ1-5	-	TGCGCCAGCAGCCCAGATGGGAGACATGCATATAGCAATCAGCCCCAGCATTTT	CASSPDGRHAYSNQPQHF
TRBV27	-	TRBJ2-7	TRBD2	TGTGCCAGCAGTCCTGGGACAGGGACTAGCGGATCCTACGAGCAGTACTTC	CASSPGTGTSGSYEQYF
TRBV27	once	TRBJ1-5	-	TGTGCCAGCAGTTTAAGGGATGCAGGGGTCAATCAGCCCCAGCATTTT	CASSLRDAGVNQPQHF
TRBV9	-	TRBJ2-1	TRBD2	TGTGCCAGCAGCCCCACTAGCGGGGCGTTAGACAATGAGCAGTTCTTC	CASSPTSGALDNEQFF
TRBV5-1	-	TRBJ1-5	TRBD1	TGCGCCAGCAGCTCCGGGACAGGGGACAGCAATCAGCCCCAGCATTTT	CASSSGTGDSNQPQHF
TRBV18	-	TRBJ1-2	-	TGTGCCAGCTCACCCGGGAGCGAGTCTTATGGCTACACCTTC	CASSPGSESYGYTF
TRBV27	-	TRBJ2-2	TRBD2	TGTGCCAGCAGTTTATCGAGGCGGGAGGACCGGGAGCTGTTTTTT	CASSLSRREDRELFF
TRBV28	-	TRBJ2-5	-	TGTGCCAGCAGTTTGCGCCAAGGCGGGACCCAGTACTTC	CASSLRQGGTQYF
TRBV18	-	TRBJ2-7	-	TGTGCCAGCTCATTTGGACAGCAACCCTACGAGCAGTACTTC	CASSFGQQPYEQYF
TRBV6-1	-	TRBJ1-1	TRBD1	TGTGCCAGCAGTGAAGCTTCCAGGGGGGTTGGAAACACTGAAGCTTTCTTT	CASSEASRGVGNTEAFF